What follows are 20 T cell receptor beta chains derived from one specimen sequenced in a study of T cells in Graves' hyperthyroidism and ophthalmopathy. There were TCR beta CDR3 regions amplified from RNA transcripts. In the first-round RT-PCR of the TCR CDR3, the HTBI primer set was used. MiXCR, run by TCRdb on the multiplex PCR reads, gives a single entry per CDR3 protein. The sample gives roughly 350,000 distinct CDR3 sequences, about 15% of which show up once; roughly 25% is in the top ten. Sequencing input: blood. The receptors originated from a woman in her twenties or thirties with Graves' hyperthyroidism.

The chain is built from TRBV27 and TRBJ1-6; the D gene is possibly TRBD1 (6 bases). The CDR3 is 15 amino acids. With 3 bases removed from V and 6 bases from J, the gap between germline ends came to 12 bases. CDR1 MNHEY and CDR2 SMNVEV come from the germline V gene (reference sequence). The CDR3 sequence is CASSLEGGSNSPLHF. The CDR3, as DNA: TGTGCCAGCAGTTTGGAGGGGGGGTCTAATTCACCCCTCCACTTT.

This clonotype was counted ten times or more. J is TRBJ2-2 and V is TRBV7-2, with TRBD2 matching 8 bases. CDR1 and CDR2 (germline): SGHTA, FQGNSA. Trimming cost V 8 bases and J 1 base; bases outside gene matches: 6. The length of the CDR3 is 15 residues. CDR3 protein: CASPKTSGNTGELFF. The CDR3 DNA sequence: TGTGCCAGCCCGAAAACTAGCGGGAACACCGGGGAGCTGTTTTTT.

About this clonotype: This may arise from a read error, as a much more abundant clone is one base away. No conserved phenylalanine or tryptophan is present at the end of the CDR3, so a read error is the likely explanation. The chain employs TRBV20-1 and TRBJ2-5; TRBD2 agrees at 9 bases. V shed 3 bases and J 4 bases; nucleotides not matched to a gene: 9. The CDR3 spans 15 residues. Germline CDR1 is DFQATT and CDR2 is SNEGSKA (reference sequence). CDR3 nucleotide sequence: TGCAGTGCTAGGTTGGCAGCGGGAGGATCAGAGACCCAGTACTCC. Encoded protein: CSARLAAGGSETQYS.

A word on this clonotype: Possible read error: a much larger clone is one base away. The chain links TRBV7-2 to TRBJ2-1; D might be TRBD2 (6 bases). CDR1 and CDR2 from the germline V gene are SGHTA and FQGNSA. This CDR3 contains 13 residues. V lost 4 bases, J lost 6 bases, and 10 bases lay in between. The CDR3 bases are TGTACCAGCAGCTGGGACGGGAGCAATGAGCAGTTCTTC. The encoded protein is CTSSWDGSNEQFF.

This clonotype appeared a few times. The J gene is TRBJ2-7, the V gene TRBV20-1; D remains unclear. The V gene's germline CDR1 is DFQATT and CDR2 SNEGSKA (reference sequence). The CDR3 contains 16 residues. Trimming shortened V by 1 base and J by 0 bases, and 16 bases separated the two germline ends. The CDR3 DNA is TGCAGTGCTAGAGTCGACGGCAGGTGGATCTCCTACGAGCAGTACTTC. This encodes CSARVDGRWISYEQYF.

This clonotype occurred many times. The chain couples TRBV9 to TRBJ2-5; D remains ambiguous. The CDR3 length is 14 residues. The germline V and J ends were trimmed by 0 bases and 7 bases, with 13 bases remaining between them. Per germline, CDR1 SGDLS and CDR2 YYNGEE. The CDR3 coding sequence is TGTGCCAGCAGCGTAGATCTCGGCCTAGGGACCCAGTACTTC. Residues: CASSVDLGLGTQYF.

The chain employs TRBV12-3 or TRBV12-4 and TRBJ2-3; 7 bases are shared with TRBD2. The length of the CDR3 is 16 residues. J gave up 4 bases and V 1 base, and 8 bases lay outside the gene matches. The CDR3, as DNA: TGTGCCAGCAGTTTAGATCGGGGGGACCCTGCAGATACGCAGTATTTT. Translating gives CASSLDRGDPADTQYF.

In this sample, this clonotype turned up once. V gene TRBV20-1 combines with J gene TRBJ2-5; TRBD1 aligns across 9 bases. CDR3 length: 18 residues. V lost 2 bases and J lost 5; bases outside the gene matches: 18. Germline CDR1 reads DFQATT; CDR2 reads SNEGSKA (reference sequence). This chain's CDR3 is CSARTLNWDREQGETQYF. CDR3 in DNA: TGCAGTGCTAGAACCTTAAACTGGGACAGGGAACAAGGGGAGACCCAGTACTTC.

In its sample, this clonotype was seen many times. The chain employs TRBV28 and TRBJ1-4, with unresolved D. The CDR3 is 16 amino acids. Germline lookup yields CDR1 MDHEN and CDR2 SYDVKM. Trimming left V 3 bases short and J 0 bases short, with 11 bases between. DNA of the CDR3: TGTGCCAGCAGTTTCGCGGCATCCGCAACTAATGAAAAACTGTTTTTT. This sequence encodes CASSFAASATNEKLFF.

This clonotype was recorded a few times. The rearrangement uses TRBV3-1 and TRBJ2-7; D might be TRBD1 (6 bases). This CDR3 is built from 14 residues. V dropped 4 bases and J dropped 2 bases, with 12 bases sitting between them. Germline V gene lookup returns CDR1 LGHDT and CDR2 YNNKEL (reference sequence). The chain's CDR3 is CASSPHAGAYEQYF. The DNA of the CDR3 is TGTGCCAGCAGCCCACATGCAGGGGCCTACGAGCAGTACTTC.

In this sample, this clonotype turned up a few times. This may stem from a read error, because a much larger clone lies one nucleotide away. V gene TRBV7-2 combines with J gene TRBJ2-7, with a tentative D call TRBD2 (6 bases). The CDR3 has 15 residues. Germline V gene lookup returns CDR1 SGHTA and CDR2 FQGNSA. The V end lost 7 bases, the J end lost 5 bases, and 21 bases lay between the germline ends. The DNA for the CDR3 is TGTGCCAGCACCCCCTCTCCGCGGCGGGACCACGAGCAGTACTTC. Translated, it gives CASTPSPRRDHEQYF.

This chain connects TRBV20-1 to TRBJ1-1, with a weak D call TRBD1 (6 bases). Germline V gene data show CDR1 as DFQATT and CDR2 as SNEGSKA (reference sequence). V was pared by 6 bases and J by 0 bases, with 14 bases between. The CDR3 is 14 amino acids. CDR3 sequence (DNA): TGCAGTGCACTCGAGACAGGCCTGAACACTGAAGCTTTCTTT. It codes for CSALETGLNTEAFF.

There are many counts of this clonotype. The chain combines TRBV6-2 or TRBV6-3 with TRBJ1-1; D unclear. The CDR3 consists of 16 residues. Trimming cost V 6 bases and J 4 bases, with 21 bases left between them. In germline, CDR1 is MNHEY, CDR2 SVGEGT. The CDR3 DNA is TGTGCCAGCAGCTCTTCCCCCTATAGTTTTATCACTGAAGCTTTCTTT. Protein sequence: CASSSSPYSFITEAFF.

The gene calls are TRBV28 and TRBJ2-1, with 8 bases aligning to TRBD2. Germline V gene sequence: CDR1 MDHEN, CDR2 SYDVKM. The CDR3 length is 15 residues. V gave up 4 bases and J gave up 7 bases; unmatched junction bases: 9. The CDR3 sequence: CASSSPGRGENEQFF. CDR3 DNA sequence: TGTGCCAGCAGTTCGCCCGGGAGGGGGGAAAATGAGCAGTTCTTC.

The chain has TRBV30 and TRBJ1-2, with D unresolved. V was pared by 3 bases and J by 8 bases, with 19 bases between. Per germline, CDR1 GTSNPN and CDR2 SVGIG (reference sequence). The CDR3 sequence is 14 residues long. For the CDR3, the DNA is TGTGCCTGGAGCGAGATCTCGTCTGGCGAAGGCTACACCTTC. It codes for CAWSEISSGEGYTF.

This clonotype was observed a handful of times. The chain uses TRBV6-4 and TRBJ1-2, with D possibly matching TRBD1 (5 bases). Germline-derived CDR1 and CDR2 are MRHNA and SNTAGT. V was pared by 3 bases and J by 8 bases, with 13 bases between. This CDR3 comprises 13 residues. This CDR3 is CASSDLQARGYTF. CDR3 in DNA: TGTGCCAGCAGTGATTTACAGGCGAGGGGCTACACCTTC.

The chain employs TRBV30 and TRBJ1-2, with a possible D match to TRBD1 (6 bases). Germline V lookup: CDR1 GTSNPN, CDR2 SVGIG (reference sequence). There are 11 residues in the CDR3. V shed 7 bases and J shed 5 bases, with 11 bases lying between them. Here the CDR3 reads CAYKGGYGYTF. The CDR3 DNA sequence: TGTGCCTACAAAGGGGGGTATGGCTACACCTTC.

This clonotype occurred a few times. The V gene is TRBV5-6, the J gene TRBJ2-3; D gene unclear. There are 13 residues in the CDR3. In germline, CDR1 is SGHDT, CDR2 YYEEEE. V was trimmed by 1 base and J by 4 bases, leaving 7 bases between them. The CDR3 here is CASSLYGPDTQYF. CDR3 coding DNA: TGTGCCAGCAGCTTGTATGGTCCAGATACGCAGTATTTT.

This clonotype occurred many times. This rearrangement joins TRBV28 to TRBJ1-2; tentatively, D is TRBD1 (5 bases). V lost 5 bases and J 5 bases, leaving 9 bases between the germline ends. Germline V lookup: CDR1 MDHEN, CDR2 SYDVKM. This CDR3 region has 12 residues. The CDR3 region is CASSVQEYGYTF. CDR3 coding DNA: TGTGCCAGCAGTGTACAGGAGTATGGCTACACCTTC.

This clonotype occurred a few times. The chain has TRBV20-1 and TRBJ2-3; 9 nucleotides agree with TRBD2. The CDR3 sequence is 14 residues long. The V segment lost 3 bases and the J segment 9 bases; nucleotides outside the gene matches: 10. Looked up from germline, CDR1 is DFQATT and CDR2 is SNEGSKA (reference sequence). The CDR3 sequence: CSASRASGEGTQYF. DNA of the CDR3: TGCAGTGCTAGTCGGGCTAGCGGGGAAGGAACGCAGTATTTT.